This passage covers 15 T cell receptor beta chains from one sample sequenced in a study of CXCR3-negative and CXCR3-positive naive CD8 T cells. UMI-labeled 5' RACE TRB cDNA libraries were prepared from the cells. TCRdb reprocessed the 5' RACE reads, with one entry per CDR3 protein and no DNA. The sample yields tens of thousands of distinct CDR3 sequences, of which the top ten take up approximately 1.5%. The source material was naive CXCR3- CD8+ T cells from blood. The subset: CD45RO-CCR7+CD27+CD95- naive CD8+ T cells lacking CXCR3 (TNR3-). The receptors originated from a human donor in good health. Some clones in this sample may be carry-over from other donors' samples.

The genes are TRBV28 and TRBJ2-7; TCRdb names TRBD1, which stays unverified in the absence of DNA. Germline assignment: CDR1 MDHEN and CDR2 SYDVKM. The CDR3 is 12 residues long. This CDR3 is CASSFPPGEQYF.

The rearrangement uses TRBV14 and TRBJ2-4. From germline, CDR1 is SGHDN and CDR2 FVKESK. There are 16 residues in the CDR3. The CDR3 region is CASSQATGLAKNIQYF.

The chain joins TRBV12-3 or TRBV12-4 to TRBJ1-5; TCRdb calls TRBD1, which cannot be checked without DNA. This CDR3 has 14 amino acids. The CDR3 region is CASSFFGARQPQHF.

The rearrangement uses TRBV27 and TRBJ2-7; no DNA is available, so the TRBD1 call from TCRdb remains unchecked. There are 15 residues in the CDR3. Looked up from germline, CDR1 is MNHEY and CDR2 is SMNVEV (reference sequence). This CDR3 is CASSLGRGPSYEQYF.

J is TRBJ2-1 and V is TRBV12-3 or TRBV12-4; TCRdb calls TRBD1, which cannot be checked without DNA. The CDR3 extends over 14 amino acids. The CDR3 protein is CASSRDRPYNEQFF.

The V and J genes are TRBV12-3 or TRBV12-4 and TRBJ2-1; TCRdb's D call of TRBD2 is untestable without DNA. The CDR3 is 13 amino acids. CDR3: CASSDGTHNEQFF.

The chain joins TRBV29-1 to TRBJ2-1; no DNA is available, so the TRBD1 call from TCRdb remains unchecked. This CDR3 has 13 residues. The germline gives CDR1 SQVTM, CDR2 ANQGSEA. CDR3 sequence reads: CSVHPGGYNEQFF.

This chain links TRBV5-1 with TRBJ1-2. The germline V gene has CDR1 SGHRS and CDR2 YFSETQ. The CDR3 contains 13 residues. CDR3 amino acids: CASSLGQDYGYTF. The full variable domain, in which reference TRBV5-1 and TRBJ1-2 provide the parts outside the CDR3, is KAGVTQTPRYLIKTRGQQVTLSCSPISGHRSVSWYQQTPGQGLQFLFEYFSETQRNKGNFPGRFSGRQFSNSRSEMNVSTLELGDSALYLCASSLGQDYGYTFGSGTRLTVV.

The rearrangement uses TRBV20-1 and TRBJ2-1. Germline V gives CDR1 DFQATT, CDR2 SNEGSKA (reference sequence). This CDR3 is 11 amino acids long. CDR3 protein: CSARVPNEQFF.

V gene TRBV15 combines with J gene TRBJ2-7; there is no DNA to check the TCRdb D call of TRBD2. CDR1 is LNHNV, CDR2 YYDKDF, per germline (reference sequence). The CDR3 sequence is 13 residues long. The CDR3 spells CATSGGILYEQYF. Variable domain in full (rest from reference TRBV15 and TRBJ2-7): DAMVIQNPRYQVTQFGKPVTLSCSQTLNHNVMYWYQQKSSQAPKLLFHYYDKDFNNEADTPDNFQSRRPNTSFCFLDIRSPGLGDTAMYLCATSGGILYEQYFGPGTRLTVT.

The gene calls are TRBV6-2 or TRBV6-3 and TRBJ2-2; the D call of TRBD1 rests on TCRdb alone, since no DNA is present to check it. Germline-derived CDR1 and CDR2 are MNHEY and SVGEGT. This CDR3 spans 13 amino acids. The CDR3 loop is CASSTGDSGELFF.

The rearrangement uses TRBV6-2 or TRBV6-3 and TRBJ2-3; the TCRdb call, TRBD2, lacks DNA for checking. The CDR3 is 14 amino acids. Germline assignment: CDR1 MNHEY and CDR2 SVGEGT. The CDR3 protein is CASSAASGADTQYF.

The chain links TRBV14 to TRBJ1-4; TCRdb lists TRBD1, though no DNA is available to test this call. The CDR3 consists of 15 residues. Germline values: CDR1 SGHDN, CDR2 FVKESK. The CDR3 reads CASRASDRGFEKLFF.

The rearrangement joins TRBV29-1 to TRBJ2-7; TCRdb calls TRBD1, which cannot be checked without DNA. The CDR3 extends over 13 amino acids. Germline CDR1 is SQVTM and CDR2 is ANQGSEA. CDR3 sequence: CSAGGRSSYEQYF.

The chain uses TRBV20-1 and TRBJ2-7; TCRdb names TRBD2, which stays unverified in the absence of DNA. The CDR3 runs to 15 residues. Germline-derived CDR1 and CDR2 are DFQATT and SNEGSKA (reference sequence). The chain's CDR3 is CSARDIGTSGYEQYF.